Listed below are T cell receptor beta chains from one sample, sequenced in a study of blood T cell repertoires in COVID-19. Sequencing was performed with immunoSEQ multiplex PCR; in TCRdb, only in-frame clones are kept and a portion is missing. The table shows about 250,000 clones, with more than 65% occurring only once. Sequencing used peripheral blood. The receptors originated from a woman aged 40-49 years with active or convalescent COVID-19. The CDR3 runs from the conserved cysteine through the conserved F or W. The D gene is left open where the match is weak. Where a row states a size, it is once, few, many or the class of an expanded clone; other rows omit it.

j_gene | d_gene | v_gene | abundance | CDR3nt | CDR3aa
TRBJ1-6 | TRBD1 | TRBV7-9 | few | TGTGCCAGCAGCTCCGGGACAGGCTCCTATAATTCACCCCTCCACTTT | CASSSGTGSYNSPLHF
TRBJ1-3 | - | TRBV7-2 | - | TGTGCCAGCAGCTTCAATCAGGGGATACTGCTTGGAAACACCATATATTTT | CASSFNQGILLGNTIYF
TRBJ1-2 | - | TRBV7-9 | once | TGTGCCAGCAGCCCAGAGCGAGACTACACCTTC | CASSPERDYTF
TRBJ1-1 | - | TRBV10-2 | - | TGCGCCAGCAGTGACCCGGACACTGAAGCTTTCTTT | CASSDPDTEAFF
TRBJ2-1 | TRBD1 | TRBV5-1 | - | TGCGCCAGCACCCGCACAGGGGGCTCCTACAATGAGCAGTTCTTC | CASTRTGGSYNEQFF
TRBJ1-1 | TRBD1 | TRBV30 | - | TGTGCCTGGAGTGCCGGGACAGGGGGAGTTGACGCTTTCTTT | CAWSAGTGGVDAFF
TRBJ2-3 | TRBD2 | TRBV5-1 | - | TGCGCCAGCAGCTTGCAAGGTGGCGGGGGGGCCCCAGATACGCAGTATTTT | CASSLQGGGGAPDTQYF
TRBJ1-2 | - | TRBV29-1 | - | TGCAGCGTTGAGACCGGGGGAGGCTACACCTTC | CSVETGGGYTF
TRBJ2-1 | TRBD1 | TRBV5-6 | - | TGTGCCAGCAGCCTCCGGGACAGGGAGTTCTTC | CASSLRDREFF
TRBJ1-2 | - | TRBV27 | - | TGTGCCACCCACGGGGTGGGCGGGAGGAATGGCTACACCTTC | CATHGVGGRNGYTF
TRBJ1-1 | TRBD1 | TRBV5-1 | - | TGCGCCAGCAGCTTTGACAGGGATGGGGACACTGAAGCTTTCTTT | CASSFDRDGDTEAFF
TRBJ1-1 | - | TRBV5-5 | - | TGTGCCAGCAGCTTCGCAGGGATTAGGGTGAACACTGAAGCTTTCTTT | CASSFAGIRVNTEAFF
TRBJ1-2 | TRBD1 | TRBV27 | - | TGTGCCAGCAGTCAAGGGACAGGGGCCTATGGCTACACCTTC | CASSQGTGAYGYTF
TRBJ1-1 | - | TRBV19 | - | TGTGCCAGTAGTCTCTACACTGAAGCTTTCTTT | CASSLYTEAFF
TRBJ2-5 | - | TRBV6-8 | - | TGTGCCAGCAGTTACGAGGGGGGGAGAGAGACCCAGTACTTC | CASSYEGGRETQYF
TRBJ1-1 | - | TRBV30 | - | TGTGCCTGGAGTCGGGGGTACACTGAAGCTTTCTTT | CAWSRGYTEAFF
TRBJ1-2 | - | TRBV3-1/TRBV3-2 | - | TGTGCCAGCAGCCAAGAAACCCCCGCCCGCAGGGGTGGCTACACCTTC | CASSQETPARRGGYTF
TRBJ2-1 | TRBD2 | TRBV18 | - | TGTGCCAGCTCACCGGCTAGCGGGGTGGATGAGCAGTTCTTC | CASSPASGVDEQFF
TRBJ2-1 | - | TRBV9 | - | TGTGCCAGCAGCACTGACATGGGGCTATACAATGAGCAGTTCTTC | CASSTDMGLYNEQFF
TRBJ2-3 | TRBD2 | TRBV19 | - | TGTGCCAGTAGTGCTGCGAGCGGGGGGGCTGGAAATACGCAGTATTTT | CASSAASGGAGNTQYF
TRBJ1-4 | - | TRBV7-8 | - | TGTGCCAGCAGCTTAGCGCGAGGGTTTAATGAAAAACTGTTTTTT | CASSLARGFNEKLFF
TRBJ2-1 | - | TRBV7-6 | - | TGTGCCAGCAGCCCGGAGGGGGGGCGACCGCAGTTCTTC | CASSPEGGRPQFF
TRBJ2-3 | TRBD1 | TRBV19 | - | TGTGCCAGTAGTAAGGGGACAGGGGGCACAGATACGCAGTATTTT | CASSKGTGGTDTQYF
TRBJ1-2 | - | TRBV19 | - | TGTGCCAGTAACGGGCTCGGACAGCACTATGGCTACACCTTC | CASNGLGQHYGYTF
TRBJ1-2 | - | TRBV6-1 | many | TGTGCCAGCAGTGAAATAGGCGGGGGAACGGGTGGCTACACCTTC | CASSEIGGGTGGYTF
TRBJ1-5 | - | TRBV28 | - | TGTGCCAGCAGCATTCGTTTGGGAGCGAATCAGCCCCAGCATTTT | CASSIRLGANQPQHF
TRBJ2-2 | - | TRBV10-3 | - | TGTGCCATCTCGAGGGCCGGGGAGCTGTTTTTT | CAISRAGELFF
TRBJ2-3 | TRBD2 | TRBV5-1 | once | TGCGCCAGCACCCCGACTAGCGGGAGAGTAGCAGATACGCAGTATTTT | CASTPTSGRVADTQYF
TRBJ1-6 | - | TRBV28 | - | TGTGCCAGCAGTTTACAATGGTTAGGGAGGAACTATCCGGATAATTCACCCCTCCACTTT | CASSLQWLGRNYPDNSPLHF
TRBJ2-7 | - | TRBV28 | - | TGTGCCAGCAGTTTGGGCGGGGCTCTCTACGAGCAGTACTTC | CASSLGGALYEQYF
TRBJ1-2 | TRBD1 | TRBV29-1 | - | TGCAGCGTTGACGGGACAGGGAGTGGCTACACCTTC | CSVDGTGSGYTF
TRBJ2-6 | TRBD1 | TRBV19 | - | TGTGCCAGTAGGAGACAGGGGAGCTCTGGGGCCAACGTCCTGACTTTC | CASRRQGSSGANVLTF
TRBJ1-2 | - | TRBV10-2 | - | TGCGCCAGCAGTGAGGCGGCGGGATATGGCTACACCTTC | CASSEAAGYGYTF
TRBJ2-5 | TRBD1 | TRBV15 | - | TGTGCCACCAGCAGAGACATGGACAGGGGGGAGACCCAGTACTTC | CATSRDMDRGETQYF
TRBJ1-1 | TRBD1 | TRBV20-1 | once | TGCAGTGCTAGTGGGGGACAGAAAAACACTGAAGCTTTCTTT | CSASGGQKNTEAFF
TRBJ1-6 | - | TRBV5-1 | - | TGCGCCAGCAGCTTGGCAGGTTATTCACCCCTCCACTTT | CASSLAGYSPLHF
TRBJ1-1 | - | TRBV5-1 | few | TGCGCCAGCAGCTTGGCCAACACCCTGAACACTGAAGCTTTCTTT | CASSLANTLNTEAFF
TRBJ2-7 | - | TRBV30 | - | TGTGCCTGGACCCCACAGGGTACCTACGAGCAGTACTTC | CAWTPQGTYEQYF
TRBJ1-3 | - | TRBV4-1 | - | TGCGCCAGCAGCCAGATTGGCCTCTCTGGAAACACCATATATTTT | CASSQIGLSGNTIYF
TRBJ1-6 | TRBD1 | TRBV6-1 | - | TGTGCCAGCAGTGAAGCTAGGGGGCAGGACTCACCCCTCCACTTT | CASSEARGQDSPLHF
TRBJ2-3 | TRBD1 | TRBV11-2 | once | TGTGCCAGCAGCTTTGGAATTGACAGGGACACAGATACGCAGTATTTT | CASSFGIDRDTDTQYF
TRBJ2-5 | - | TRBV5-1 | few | TGCGCCAGCAGCTTGGACCTAAACCAAGAGACCCAGTACTTC | CASSLDLNQETQYF
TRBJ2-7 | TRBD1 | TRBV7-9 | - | TGTGCCAGCAGCTTGGCCCTAGGGACAGCCTACGAGCAGTACTTC | CASSLALGTAYEQYF
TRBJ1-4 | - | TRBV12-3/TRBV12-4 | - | TGTGCCAGCAGTTTCGTGGTCGGTGAAAAACTGTTTTTT | CASSFVVGEKLFF
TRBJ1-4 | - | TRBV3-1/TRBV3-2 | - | TGTGCCAGCAGCCAAGGAGGCGGTGAAAAACTGTTTTTT | CASSQGGGEKLFF
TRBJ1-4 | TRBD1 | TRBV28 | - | TGTGCCAGCAGTACTCTCCGGGACAGGGTCCTGAAACTGTTTTTT | CASSTLRDRVLKLFF
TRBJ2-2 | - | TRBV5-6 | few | TGTGCCAGCGCTACTTTTGGGGAGCTGTTTTTT | CASATFGELFF
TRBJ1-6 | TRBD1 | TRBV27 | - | TGTGCCAGCAGTCTAGAGGGACAGGTTCGGAATTCACCCCTCCACTTT | CASSLEGQVRNSPLHF
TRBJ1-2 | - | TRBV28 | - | TGTGCCAGCAGTCAAGACACTTACACCTTC | CASSQDTYTF
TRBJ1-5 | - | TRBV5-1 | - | TGCGCCAGCAGCTTCGGTCAGGGAAATCAGCCCCAGCATTTT | CASSFGQGNQPQHF
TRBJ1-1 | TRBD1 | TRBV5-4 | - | TGTGCCAGCAGCTCGGGACAGGGATCGGGCACTGAAGCTTTCTTT | CASSSGQGSGTEAFF
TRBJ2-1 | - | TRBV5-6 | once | TGTGCCAGCAGCTTGAATGGGGCTGCTGAGCAGTTCTTC | CASSLNGAAEQFF
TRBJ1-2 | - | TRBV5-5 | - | TGTGCCAGCAGCTTTCCAGGGAACTATGGCTACACCTTC | CASSFPGNYGYTF
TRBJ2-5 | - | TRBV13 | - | TGTGCCAGCAGCTTAGATGACAGCACCCAAGAGACCCAGTACTTC | CASSLDDSTQETQYF
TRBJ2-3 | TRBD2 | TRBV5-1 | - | TGCGCCAGCAGCCTGGTTGGGGGGGTCACAGATACGCAGTATTTT | CASSLVGGVTDTQYF
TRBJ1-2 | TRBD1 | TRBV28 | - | TGTGCCAGCAGTTCCCTTCAGGGGGTGGATTATGGCTACACCTTC | CASSSLQGVDYGYTF
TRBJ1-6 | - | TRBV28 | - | TGTGCCAGCAGGGTTCCCTTGACAAGCAATTCACCCCTCCACTTT | CASRVPLTSNSPLHF